This T cell receptor (beta chain) was profiled in a study of cytomegalovirus exposure and HLA in healthy donors. In germline, CDR1 is SGHRS, CDR2 YFSETQ. V lost 6 bases and J lost 4; bases outside the gene matches: 6. The CDR3 covers 14 residues. Comment on this clone: Its cognate antigen is unknown.

Study results and limitations: The study designated 150 or so TCR beta chains cytomegalovirus-associated. Data from an earlier analysis indicated that most TCR beta V segments were productive either about 90% or about 30% of the time. It was reported that TCR beta sequences correctly inferred the HLA-A and HLA-B alleles for most subjects.

The study ran its PCR with 60 Vbeta and 13 Jbeta primers. TCRdb keeps only in-frame clones here, not all; method: immunoSEQ multiplex PCR. The data contain roughly 150,000 clones, roughly 80% of them seen just once; the ten biggest clones take up approximately 1.3%. Sequencing used PBMCs. The chain couples TRBV5-1 to TRBJ2-3; 9 bases align to TRBD1. This clonotype originated in a man aged 45-65 years in good health and CMV-seropositive. The CDR3 DNA is TGCGCCAGCAACCCGGACAGGGGACCAGATACGCAGTATTTT. Its translation is CASNPDRGPDTQYF.